This T cell receptor (beta chain) was sequenced for a study of cytomegalovirus exposure and HLA in healthy donors. Study-wide results and caveats: In a later analysis, most CMV-associated TCR beta chains appeared HLA-restricted.

On this clone: Its antigen is not known.

Germline trimming cut 4 bases from V and 8 bases from J; bases unmatched to any gene: 3. CDR1 is SGHTA, CDR2 FQGNSA, per germline. This CDR3 is built from 12 residues. Sampled while nominally healthy, donors likely had unrecorded immune exposures. Primers for the PCR totalled 60 Vbeta and 13 Jbeta. Profiling relied on immunoSEQ multiplex PCR, and the TCRdb table lists in-frame clones only, not all of them. The profile shows 120,000 to 150,000 clones, approximately 80% of them singletons. This chain joins TRBV7-2 and TRBJ2-3; 7 positions match TRBD2. Sequencing input: PBMCs. The sequence derives from a woman in her forties in good health and CMV-seropositive. The DNA of the CDR3 is TGTGCCAGCAGCTCGACTAGCAGTACGCAGTATTTT. Translated: CASSSTSSTQYF.